This TCR beta chain was captured by sequencing in a study of control samples from healthy donors and cancer patients. The repertoire was sequenced with immunoSEQ multiplex PCR; TCRdb's copy has only in-frame clones and lacks some. The sample carries about 160,000 clones, roughly nine tenths recorded once. V lost 3 bases to trimming and J lost 2 bases, with 23 bases between them. The germline V gene encodes CDR1 MDHEN and CDR2 SYDVKM. CDR3 size: 18 residues. The sample consisted of blood. The origin of this receptor is a woman aged 30 to 39 in good health. The genes are TRBV28 and TRBJ2-7; D is possibly TRBD1 (5 bases). The CDR3 reads CASSFRRTGPVGTYEQYF. CDR3 coding DNA: TGTGCCAGCAGTTTTAGGAGAACAGGCCCCGTAGGAACCTACGAGCAGTACTTC.